This TCR beta chain was observed in a study of T cells after yellow fever vaccination (dated by TCRdb to about 2019). Background for the entire study: Libraries from fractions with low cell numbers were prepared with the SMART-Seq v4 Ultra Low Input RNA kit. Two healthy male donors, one aged 18 to 30 and one aged 30 to 40 years, were included in the cohort. To track T-cell clones before and after primary and booster YFV17D yellow fever vaccination, bulk TCR alpha and beta repertoires were sequenced longitudinally. Blood was drawn at multiple timepoints before and after primary and secondary immunization, with bulk PBMC replicates and cell subsets isolated. Results the study describes overall, beyond this receptor: Because abundant contaminating clonotypes from the bulk population could be contained in FACS-sorted repertoires, computational filtering was required. After the booster, most of the clones that had expanded following primary vaccination were detected again (almost 98% of CD4 and 80% to 90% of CD8), which suggests that memory was broadly maintained. A small fraction of clonotypes showed up in both the CD4 and CD8 compartments, probably as a result of convergent recombination. The secondary T-cell response was weaker than the primary response but faster, peaking on day 5 instead of day 15. The study included only a couple of donors, which limits how far the findings can be generalized.

There are 16 amino acids in the CDR3, from cysteine to phenylalanine inclusive. Only CDR3 DNA is held: 48 bases, read in frame from base 1. Germline trimming amounts to 1 base on V and 1 base on J, with 6 as the count of junction bases outside the gene matches. Taken from the germline V gene, the CDR1 and CDR2 loops are SGHTA and FQGNSA. Synthesis of TCR cDNA relied on 5'RACE template switching, a step that introduced a universal primer site along with unique molecular identifiers. Priming of cDNA synthesis was performed from both the TCR alpha and TCR beta constant segments. Two PCR steps were used to amplify libraries, with sample barcodes and sequencing adapters being added in the second step. Sequencing of libraries was done on Illumina HiSeq 2500 (2x100 bp) or NovaSeq (2x150 bp). The authors' analysis ran thus. MIGEC handled demultiplexing of reads and collapsing into UMI consensus sequences, while MiXCR performed V(D)J alignment. Clonotypes responding to the vaccine were identified with edgeR on replicate PBMC samples, with the criteria of FDR below 0.01 and a log2 fold change above 5 up to day 15. Each bulk clonotype received a CD4 or CD8 identity based on whether the sequenced CD4 or CD8 repertoire contained that clonotype at higher abundance. TCRdb trimmed public reads at Q25 via fastp, called clones via MiXCR and kept in-frame beta chains. CDR3 protein sequences are deduplicated, and each keeps its most common genes and DNA. The V and J calls come from TCRdb's annotation, not from the publication. The sample contains 550,000 or so distinct CDR3 sequences, 15% to 20% of them found a single time. The leading ten clones occupy 13% to 15% of the sample.

This clonotype came up a few times. The specificity of this receptor is unknown. One base away there is no much larger clone; base qualities are not given. The treatment or condition label corresponds to: live attenuated yellow fever vaccine strain. Two biological replicates of bulk PBMCs were collected at each blood-draw timepoint. A standard Ficoll-Paque protocol was used to isolate PBMCs from peripheral blood. TriZol was used to extract RNA from bulk PBMCs, from CD4 and CD8 fractions, and from dextramer-positive and dextramer-negative fractions. The clonotype was recovered from a man younger than 45 who received the YFV17D yellow fever vaccine. The chain links TRBV7-2 with TRBJ1-2; 7 middle bases align to TRBD1. The sample in question was PBMCs, obtained 15 days after the yellow fever booster vaccination. The DNA sequence follows: TGTGCCAGCAGCTTAGAAGCAAGGGGGCGTAACTATGGCTACACCTTC. Translated, this gives CASSLEARGRNYGYTF.